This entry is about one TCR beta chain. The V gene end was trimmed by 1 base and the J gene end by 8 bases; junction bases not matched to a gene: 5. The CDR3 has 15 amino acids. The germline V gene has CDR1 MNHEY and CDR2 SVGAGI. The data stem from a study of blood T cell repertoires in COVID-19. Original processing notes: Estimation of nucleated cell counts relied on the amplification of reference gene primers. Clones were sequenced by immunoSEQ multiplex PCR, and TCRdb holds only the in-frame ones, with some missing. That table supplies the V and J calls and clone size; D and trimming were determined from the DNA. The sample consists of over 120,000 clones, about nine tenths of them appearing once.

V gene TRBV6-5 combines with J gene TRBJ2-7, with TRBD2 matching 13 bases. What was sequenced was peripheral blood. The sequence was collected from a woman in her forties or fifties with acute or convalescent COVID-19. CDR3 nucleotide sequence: TGTGCCAGCAGTTACTTCGGACTAGCGGGAGATCAGCAGTACTTC. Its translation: CASSYFGLAGDQQYF.